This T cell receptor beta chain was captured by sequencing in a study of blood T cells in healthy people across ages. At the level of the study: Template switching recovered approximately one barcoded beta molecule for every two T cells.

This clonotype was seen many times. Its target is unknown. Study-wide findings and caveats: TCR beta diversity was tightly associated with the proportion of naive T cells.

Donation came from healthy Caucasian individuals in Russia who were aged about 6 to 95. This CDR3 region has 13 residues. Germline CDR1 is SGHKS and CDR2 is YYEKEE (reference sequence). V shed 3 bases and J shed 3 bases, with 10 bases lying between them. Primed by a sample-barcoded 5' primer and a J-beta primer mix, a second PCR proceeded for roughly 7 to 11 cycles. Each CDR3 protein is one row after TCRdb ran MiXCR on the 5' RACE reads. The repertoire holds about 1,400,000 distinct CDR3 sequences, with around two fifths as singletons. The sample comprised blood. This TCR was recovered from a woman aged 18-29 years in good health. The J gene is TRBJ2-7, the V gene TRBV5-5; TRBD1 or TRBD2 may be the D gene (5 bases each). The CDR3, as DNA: TGTGCCAGCAGCTGGGACGGAGACTACGAGCAGTACTTC. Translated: CASSWDGDYEQYF.